This T cell receptor (beta chain) came from a study of cytomegalovirus exposure and HLA in healthy donors. Study-level findings and limits: According to a later analysis, most TCR beta chains associated with CMV appeared HLA-restricted.

Note on this clone: Its target is unknown.

Sampled while nominally healthy, donors likely had unrecorded immune exposures. CDR1 is SGHNT and CDR2 is YYREEE in the germline V gene (reference sequence). The CDR3 spans 13 residues. The V end lost 3 bases, the J end lost 5 bases, and 10 bases lay between the germline ends. The PCR contained 60 Vbeta and 13 Jbeta primers. This table comes from immunoSEQ multiplex PCR, and its TCRdb copy is limited to in-frame clones, with some not included. This sample has under 200,000 clones, with 82% found just once. The receptor's source is a woman aged 18-29 years in good health and CMV-seronegative. The chain is built from TRBV5-4 and TRBJ2-3, with D perhaps TRBD2 (5 bases). The sample consisted of PBMCs. DNA of the CDR3: TGTGCCAGCAGCTGGCTCGGGGAAGATACGCAGTATTTT. It codes for CASSWLGEDTQYF. The full variable domain, rest sourced from reference TRBV5-4 and TRBJ2-3, is ETGVTQSPTHLIKTRGQQVTLRCSSQSGHNTVSWYQQALGQGPQFIFQYYREEENGRGNFPPRFSGLQFPNYSSELNVNALELDDSALYLCASSWLGEDTQYFGPGTRLTVL.